The rows below give T cell receptor beta chains drawn from one sample of a study of cytomegalovirus exposure and HLA in healthy donors. Clones were read by immunoSEQ multiplex PCR, and TCRdb kept only the in-frame ones, dropping some. Among about 150,000 clones listed, about three fifths were seen once. The sequenced sample consisted of PBMCs. All receptors derive from a male donor in good health and CMV-seronegative. Each CDR3 is given with its conserved first and last residue. Each record gives: D gene, J gene, clone size, V gene, CDR3 DNA, CDR3 protein. A D gene is named only where the DNA matches it firmly. A clone size is listed for some rows: how often the clone was seen (once, few, many), or a class if it is expanded.

TRBD1 TRBJ2-1 - TRBV6-6 TGTGCCAGCAGTTACGGACAGGGAGGCAATGAGCAGTTCTTC CASSYGQGGNEQFF
- TRBJ2-1 - TRBV9 TGTGCCAGCAGCGTAGTCTCGGCGGGCTGGAACAATGAGCAGTTCTTC CASSVVSAGWNNEQFF
- TRBJ1-6 - TRBV5-1 TGCGCCAGCAGCTTGCCCATGGCAAATTCACCCCTCCACTTT CASSLPMANSPLHF
- TRBJ2-7 - TRBV2 TGTGCCAGCAGGTTTTCGGCAGGGGGAGGCGAGCAGTACTTC CASRFSAGGGEQYF
- TRBJ1-2 few TRBV15 TGTGCCACCAGCAGTGATGACAGCTATGGCTACACCTTC CATSSDDSYGYTF
TRBD1 TRBJ2-2 - TRBV5-1 TGCGCCAGCAGATTTCACCAGGGGGCTCCAACGGCCCGGGGAGCTGTTTTT CASRFHQGAPTARGAVF
TRBD1 TRBJ1-2 once TRBV6-1 TGTGCCAGCAGTAACCGGGACAGGTATCTTTTTGGCTACACCTTC CASSNRDRYLFGYTF
TRBD1 TRBJ2-1 - TRBV6-5 TGTGCCAGCAGAAGACAGGGGGCCAGGGAGCAGTTCTTC CASRRQGAREQFF
- TRBJ2-7 once TRBV4-3 TGCGCCAGCAGCCTTTATACCTGGTACGAGCAGTACTTC CASSLYTWYEQYF
- TRBJ2-7 - TRBV18 TGTGCCAGCTCACCCTACGTGGGGGGGCTCACCTACGAGCAGTACTTC CASSPYVGGLTYEQYF
- TRBJ2-5 - TRBV18 TGTGCCAGCTCACCGTCGCCAGGGGAGTTAGAGACCCAGTACTTC CASSPSPGELETQYF
- TRBJ2-7 - TRBV2 TGTGCCAGCGGGTCCAGGGAATCCTACGAGCAGTACTTC CASGSRESYEQYF
- TRBJ2-7 few TRBV7-3 TGTGCCAGCAGCCGAGGCGTGCCCCCCTACGAGCAGTACTTC CASSRGVPPYEQYF
- TRBJ2-7 - TRBV6-6 TGTGCCAGCAGCTCGAAGAGACACCCAGTAGCCTACGAGCAGTACTTC CASSSKRHPVAYEQYF
- TRBJ1-1 - TRBV25-1 TGTGCCAGCAGTGAATATGGGCTGGACAGGAACACTGAAGCTTTCTTT CASSEYGLDRNTEAFF
- TRBJ1-6 - TRBV6-1 TGTGTCAGCAGTGAATTCAGGGGTTCACCCCTCCACTTT CVSSEFRGSPLHF
- TRBJ1-3 few TRBV7-9 TGTGCCAGCAGCTTATACGGGGGGGACACCATATATTTT CASSLYGGDTIYF
- TRBJ1-1 few TRBV4-3 TGCGCCAGCAGCCATCCCAAGGACGGAGGAAGGACTGAAGCTTTCTTT CASSHPKDGGRTEAFF
- TRBJ2-7 - TRBV30 TGTGCCTGGAGTGTATTGGCCGGGGAGCAGTACTTC CAWSVLAGEQYF
- TRBJ1-3 few TRBV4-3 TGCGCCAGCAGCCAAGATAGGCAGGGGACCGGTGGAAACACCATATATTTT CASSQDRQGTGGNTIYF
- TRBJ2-7 - TRBV6-5 TGTGCCAGCAGTTACTCGACAGTCTACGAGCAGTACTTC CASSYSTVYEQYF
TRBD1 TRBJ2-7 - TRBV7-3 TGTGCCAGCAGCTTATTCCCCGGGACAGGGTACGAGCAGTACTTC CASSLFPGTGYEQYF
TRBD1 TRBJ1-3 - TRBV28 TGTGCCAGCAGAGGGGGCCCTATTGGAAACACCATATATTTT CASRGGPIGNTIYF